This TCR beta chain was retrieved from a study of early T cells in non-severe SARS-CoV-2 infection. In this sample, this clonotype turned up a few times. Germline CDR1 is SGHNT and CDR2 is YENEEA. V lost 5 bases to trimming and J lost 2 bases, with 8 bases between them. CDR3 size: 13 residues. Individual cDNA molecules were tagged with unique molecular identifiers. From the 5' RACE reads, TCRdb called clonotypes with MiXCR, one entry per CDR3 protein. The repertoire holds some 50,000 distinct CDR3 sequences, with 9% to 9.5% as singletons. The source material was whole blood. The source is an adult who was a healthcare worker with PCR-confirmed SARS-CoV-2 infection or an uninfected control (not recorded which). This chain joins TRBV11-3 and TRBJ2-3; D uncertain. The CDR3 loop reads CASSARVTDTQYF. The CDR3 DNA follows: TGTGCCAGCAGCGCTCGGGTCACAGATACGCAGTATTTT.